This record concerns one T cell receptor beta chain sequence. Its antigen is as yet unknown. High-throughput TCR beta sequencing covered peripheral CD8+ and CD4+ T cells. The control group consisted of healthy donors matched for age and sex. The data belong to a study of CD8 T cells in Susac syndrome. Study findings and constraints: As acknowledged by the study, its TCR sequencing and HLA analysis included a relatively small number of individuals.

Random hexamers primed reverse transcription of about 0.45 to 1 ug RNA. Across 54 Vbeta and 13 Jbeta, immunoSEQ multiplex PCR amplified TCR beta CDR3. One entry per CDR3 protein, called by TCRdb with MiXCR from the immunoSEQ multiplex PCR reads. The sample includes more than 110,000 distinct CDR3 sequences, approximately 95% of them seen just once. This CDR3 has 14 amino acids. V lost 8 bases, J lost 5 bases, and 9 bases stayed unmatched. CDR1 is MNHEY and CDR2 is SMNVEV in the germline V gene (reference sequence). This sequence was found in a human donor in good health. Specimen: CD8+ T cells from PBMCs. The rearrangement joins TRBV27 to TRBJ2-5; 9 nucleotides align to TRBD1. CDR3 sequence: CASGETGGGETQYF. CDR3 coding DNA: TGTGCCAGCGGAGAGACAGGGGGAGGGGAGACCCAGTACTTC.